This T cell receptor (beta chain) was found in a study of blood T cells in healthy people across ages (dated by TCRdb to between 2015 and 2017). For the wider study: In model experiments, template switching captured roughly one uniquely barcoded TCR beta cDNA molecule for every two T cells. Age-related changes in TCR beta repertoire diversity were measured in the study by deep sequencing normalized with unique cDNA molecular identifiers. The donors were split into four age groups: young (average 16 years), middle-aged (roughly 40), aged (62) and long-lived (approximately 89). To avoid experimental bias, donors of different ages were spread randomly across the sequencing lanes. Two additional independent replicas of 1 million unique cDNA reads from the same blood draw were analyzed for two donors (one aged 18 to 30 and one aged 80 or older).

The investigation overall reported the following: Because profiling used bulk unsorted PBMCs, naive and antigen-experienced compartments could not be compared conclusively. Estimates of total diversity from one million sequenced T cells were regarded as lower bounds and underestimates. Compared with the aged group, more naive CD4+ T cells, fewer expanded clones and increased TCR diversity were shown by the long-lived group, suggesting age selection. The percentage of naive T cells measured by flow cytometry correlated strongly with observed TCR beta diversity. Because donor CMV infection status was unknown, age-related changes in expanded clonotypes were potentially confounded. As age increased, observed TCR beta diversity per million T cells dropped in a roughly linear way, and a significant reduction was already evident by age 40.

Library method: 5' RACE. Instrument on record: Illumina HiSeq 2500. A second PCR of about 6 to 12 cycles was run with a J-beta primer mix and a sample-barcoded 5' primer. Each TCR beta cDNA molecule received a unique molecular identifier from a template-switch 5' adaptor carrying 12 random nucleotides. Each sample yielded at least 2.5 million CDR3-containing paired-end reads. All of the RNA was converted into first-strand cDNA using the Mint cDNA synthesis kit, with a TRBC-specific oligonucleotide serving as the primer. After uracil-DNA glycosylase treatment, a first 18-cycle PCR used universal primers M1SS and BC2_uni_R on all cDNA. On the study's bioinformatics: Each sample was normalized by randomly selecting 1 million high-quality reads, each carrying a distinct molecular identifier. Reads with shared molecular identifiers were discarded instead of being binned into consensus sequences. MiTCR, run with a Q25 quality threshold and the strictest error-elimination algorithm, handled CDR3 identification, clonotype clustering and error correction. A nonparametric unseen species model with Euler transformation was used to estimate lower-bound total TCR beta diversity. In-frame beta chains were kept once TCRdb had trimmed the public reads at Q25 with fastp and called clones with MiXCR. Rows matching on CDR3 protein sequence are summarized as one entry with the most common DNA and genes. The V and J calls and clone size are TCRdb's, not the authors'. This sample lists fewer than 950,000 distinct CDR3 sequences; around 34% were detected once. Roughly 13% of the sample comes from the top ten.

The roughly 38 donors, aged roughly 6 to 95 years, were systemically healthy Caucasian individuals from Russia. About 10 milliliters of peripheral blood were collected from each donor into EDTA-treated Vacutainer tubes. Ficoll-Paque density-gradient centrifugation was used to isolate PBMCs, with at least 6 million per sample. Trizol reagent was used to extract total RNA from PBMCs, with at least 6 micrograms per sample. For every donor, an aliquot of PBMCs went through flow cytometry to measure the percentages of naive CD45RAhigh/CD27high T cells. Concerning this clonotype itself: The target of this receptor is not known. No clone much larger than this one lies a single base away; base qualities are absent.

This TCR was recovered from a man aged 18 to 30 in good health. Sequencing was carried out using blood.

The CDR3 has the sequence CSARRTSGDLRDTQYF. The DNA reads as follows: TGCAGTGCTAGACGGACTAGCGGGGACCTAAGAGATACGCAGTATTTT. The chain is assembled from TRBV20-1 and TRBJ2-3; 12 central nucleotides agree with TRBD2. V is pruned by 2 bases and J by 5 bases, leaving 8 bases of the junction without a gene match. The cysteine opens and the phenylalanine closes a CDR3 of 16 amino acids. The CDR3 DNA has 48 bases and is translated from base 1. In the germline V gene (reference sequence), CDR1 corresponds to DFQATT and CDR2 to SNEGSKA.